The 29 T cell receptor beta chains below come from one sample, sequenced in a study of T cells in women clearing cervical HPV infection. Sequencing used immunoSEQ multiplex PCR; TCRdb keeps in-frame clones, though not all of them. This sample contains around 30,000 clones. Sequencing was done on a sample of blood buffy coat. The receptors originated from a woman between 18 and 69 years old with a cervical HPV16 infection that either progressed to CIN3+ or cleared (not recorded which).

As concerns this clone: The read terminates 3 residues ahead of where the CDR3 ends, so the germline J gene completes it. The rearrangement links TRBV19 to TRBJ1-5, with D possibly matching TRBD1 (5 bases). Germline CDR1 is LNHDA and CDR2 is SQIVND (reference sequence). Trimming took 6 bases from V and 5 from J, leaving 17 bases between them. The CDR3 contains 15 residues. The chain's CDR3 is CASSLKGTGDQPQHF. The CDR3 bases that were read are TGTGCCAGTAGCCTCAAAGGAACGGGGGATCAGCCC.

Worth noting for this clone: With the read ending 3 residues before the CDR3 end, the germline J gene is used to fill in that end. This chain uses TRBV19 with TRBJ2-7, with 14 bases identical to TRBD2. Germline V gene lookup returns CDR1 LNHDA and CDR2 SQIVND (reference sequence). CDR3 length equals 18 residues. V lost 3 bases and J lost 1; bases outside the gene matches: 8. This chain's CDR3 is CASSMRLAGGPSSYEQYF. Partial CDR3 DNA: TGTGCCAGTAGTATGAGACTAGCGGGAGGGCCTAGTTCCTACGAG.

CDR3 protein: CASSELAGRSSYDYTF. The sequenced CDR3 bases are TGTGCCAGTAGTGAATTAGCGGGGAGGAGCTCCTACGAC. The chain combines TRBV19 with TRBJ1-2; no clear D gene. The read terminates 3 residues ahead of where the CDR3 ends, so the germline J gene completes it. This CDR3 spans 16 amino acids. CDR1 is LNHDA, CDR2 SQIVND, per germline (reference sequence).

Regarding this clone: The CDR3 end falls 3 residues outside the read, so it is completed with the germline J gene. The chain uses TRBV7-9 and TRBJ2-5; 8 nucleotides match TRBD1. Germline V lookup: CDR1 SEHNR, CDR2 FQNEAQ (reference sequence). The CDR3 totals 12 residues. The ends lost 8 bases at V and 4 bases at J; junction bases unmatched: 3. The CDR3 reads CASLTGGETQYF. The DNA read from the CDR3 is TGTGCCAGCCTAACAGGGGGAGAGACC.

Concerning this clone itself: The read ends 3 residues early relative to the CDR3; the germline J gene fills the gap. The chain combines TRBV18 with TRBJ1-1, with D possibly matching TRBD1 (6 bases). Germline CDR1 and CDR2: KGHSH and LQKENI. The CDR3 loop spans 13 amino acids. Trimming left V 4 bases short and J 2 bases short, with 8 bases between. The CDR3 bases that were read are TGTGCCAGCTCACGACAGGACAACACTGAA. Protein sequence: CASSRQDNTE. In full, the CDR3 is CASSRQDNTEAFF.

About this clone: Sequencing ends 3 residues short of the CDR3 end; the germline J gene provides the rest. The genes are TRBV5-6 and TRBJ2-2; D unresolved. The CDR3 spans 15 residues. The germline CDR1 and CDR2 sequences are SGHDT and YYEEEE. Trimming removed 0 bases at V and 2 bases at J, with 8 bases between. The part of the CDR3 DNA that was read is TGTGCCAGCAGCTTGGGGCTGCTCAACACCGGGGAG. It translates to CASSLGLLNTGE. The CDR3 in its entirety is CASSLGLLNTGELFF.

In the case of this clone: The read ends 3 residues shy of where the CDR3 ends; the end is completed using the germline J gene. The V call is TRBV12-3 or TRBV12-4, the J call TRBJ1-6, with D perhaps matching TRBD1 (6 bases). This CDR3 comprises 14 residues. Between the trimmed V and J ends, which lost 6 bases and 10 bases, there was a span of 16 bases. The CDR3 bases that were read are TGTGCCAGCAGGTACAGGGAGCGGGGATCACCC. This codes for CASRYRERGSP. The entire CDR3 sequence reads CASRYRERGSPLHF.

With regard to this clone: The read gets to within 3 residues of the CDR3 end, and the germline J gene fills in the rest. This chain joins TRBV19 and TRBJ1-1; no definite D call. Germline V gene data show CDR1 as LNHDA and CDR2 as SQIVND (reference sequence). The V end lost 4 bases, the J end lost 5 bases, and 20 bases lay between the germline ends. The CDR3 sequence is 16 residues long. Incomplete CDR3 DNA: TGTGCCAGTAGTACCCGAGGACGGGGAGGAGGGACTGAA. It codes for CASSTRGRGGGTE. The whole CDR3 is CASSTRGRGGGTEAFF. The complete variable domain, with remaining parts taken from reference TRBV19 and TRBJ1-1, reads DGGITQSPKYLFRKEGQNVTLSCEQNLNHDAMYWYRQDPGQGLRLIYYSQIVNDFQKGDIAEGYSVSREKKESFPLTVTSAQKNPTAFYLCASSTRGRGGGTEAFFGQGTRLTVV.

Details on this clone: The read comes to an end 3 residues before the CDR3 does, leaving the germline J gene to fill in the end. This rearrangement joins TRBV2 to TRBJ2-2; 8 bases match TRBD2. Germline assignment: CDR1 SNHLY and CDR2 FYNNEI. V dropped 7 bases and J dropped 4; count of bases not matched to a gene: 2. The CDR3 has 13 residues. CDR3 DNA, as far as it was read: TGTGCCAGCAATCGGGGGGGCACCGGGGAG. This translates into CASNRGGTGE. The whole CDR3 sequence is CASNRGGTGELFF.

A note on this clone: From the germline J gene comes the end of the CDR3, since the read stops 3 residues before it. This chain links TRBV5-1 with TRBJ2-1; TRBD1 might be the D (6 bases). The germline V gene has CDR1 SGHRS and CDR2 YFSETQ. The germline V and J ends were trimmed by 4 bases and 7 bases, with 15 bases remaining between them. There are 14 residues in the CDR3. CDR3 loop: CASSPTGTENEQFF. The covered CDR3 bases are TGCGCCAGCAGCCCAACAGGGACCGAGAATGAG.

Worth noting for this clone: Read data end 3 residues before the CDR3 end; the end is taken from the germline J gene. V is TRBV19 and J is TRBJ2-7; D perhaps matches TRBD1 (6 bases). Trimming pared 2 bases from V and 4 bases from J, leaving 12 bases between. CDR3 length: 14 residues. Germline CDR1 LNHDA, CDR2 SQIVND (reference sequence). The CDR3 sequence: CASSIRRGGYEQYF. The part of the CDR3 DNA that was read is TGTGCCAGTAGTATACGCAGGGGCGGTTACGAG. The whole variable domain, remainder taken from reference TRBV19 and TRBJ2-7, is DGGITQSPKYLFRKEGQNVTLSCEQNLNHDAMYWYRQDPGQGLRLIYYSQIVNDFQKGDIAEGYSVSREKKESFPLTVTSAQKNPTAFYLCASSIRRGGYEQYFGPGTRLTVT.

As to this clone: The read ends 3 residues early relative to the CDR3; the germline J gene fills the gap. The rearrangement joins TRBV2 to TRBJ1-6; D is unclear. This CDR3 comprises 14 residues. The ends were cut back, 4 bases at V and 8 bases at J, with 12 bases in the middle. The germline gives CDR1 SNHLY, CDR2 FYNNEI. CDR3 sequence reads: CASSVITAYSPLHF. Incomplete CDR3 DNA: TGTGCCAGCAGTGTAATAACAGCTTATTCACCC.

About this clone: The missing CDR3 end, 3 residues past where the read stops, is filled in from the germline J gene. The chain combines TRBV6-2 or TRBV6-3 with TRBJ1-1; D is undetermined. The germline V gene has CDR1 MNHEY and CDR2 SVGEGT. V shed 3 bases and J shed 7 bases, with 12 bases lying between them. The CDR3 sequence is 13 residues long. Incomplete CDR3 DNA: TGTGCCAGCAGTTATAGCGGGAACCGTGAA. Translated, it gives CASSYSGNRE. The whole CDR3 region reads CASSYSGNREAFF.

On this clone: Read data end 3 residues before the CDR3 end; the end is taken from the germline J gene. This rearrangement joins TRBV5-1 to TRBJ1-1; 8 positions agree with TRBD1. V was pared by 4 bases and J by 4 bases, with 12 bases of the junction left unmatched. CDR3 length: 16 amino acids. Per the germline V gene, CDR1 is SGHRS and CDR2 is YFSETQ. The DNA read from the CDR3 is TGCGCCAGCAGCCGTGGACAGGGCATCTCGTCCACTGAA. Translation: CASSRGQGISSTE. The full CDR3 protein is CASSRGQGISSTEAFF.

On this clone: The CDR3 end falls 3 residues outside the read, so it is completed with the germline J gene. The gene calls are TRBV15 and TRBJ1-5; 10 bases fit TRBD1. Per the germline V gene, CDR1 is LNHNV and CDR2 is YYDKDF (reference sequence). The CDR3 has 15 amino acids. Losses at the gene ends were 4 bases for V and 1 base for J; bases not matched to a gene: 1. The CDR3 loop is CATSMDRGSNQPQHF. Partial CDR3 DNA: TGTGCCACCAGCATGGACAGGGGGAGCAATCAGCCC.

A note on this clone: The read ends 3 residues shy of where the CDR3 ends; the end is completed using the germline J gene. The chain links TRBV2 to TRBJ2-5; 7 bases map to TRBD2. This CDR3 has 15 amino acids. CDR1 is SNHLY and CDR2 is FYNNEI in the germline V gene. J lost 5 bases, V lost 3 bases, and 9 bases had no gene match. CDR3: CASSDEGGRGETQYF. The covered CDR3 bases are TGTGCCAGCAGTGACGAGGGCGGGAGAGGGGAGACC.

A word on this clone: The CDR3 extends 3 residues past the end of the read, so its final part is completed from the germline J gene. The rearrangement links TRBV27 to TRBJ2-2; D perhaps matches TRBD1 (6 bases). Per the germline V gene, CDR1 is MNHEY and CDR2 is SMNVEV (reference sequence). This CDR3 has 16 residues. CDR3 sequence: CASRPTGSATNEKLFF. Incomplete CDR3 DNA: TGTGCCAGCAGACCAACAGGGTCTGCAACTAATGAAAAG.

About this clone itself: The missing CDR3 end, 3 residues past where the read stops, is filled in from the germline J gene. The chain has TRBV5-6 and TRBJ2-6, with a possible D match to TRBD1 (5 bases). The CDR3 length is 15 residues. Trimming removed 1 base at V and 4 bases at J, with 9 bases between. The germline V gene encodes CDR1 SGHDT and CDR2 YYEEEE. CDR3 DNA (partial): TGTGCCAGCAGCTTGCAGGGTACCGGGGCCAACGTC. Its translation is CASSLQGTGANV. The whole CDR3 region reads CASSLQGTGANVLTF.

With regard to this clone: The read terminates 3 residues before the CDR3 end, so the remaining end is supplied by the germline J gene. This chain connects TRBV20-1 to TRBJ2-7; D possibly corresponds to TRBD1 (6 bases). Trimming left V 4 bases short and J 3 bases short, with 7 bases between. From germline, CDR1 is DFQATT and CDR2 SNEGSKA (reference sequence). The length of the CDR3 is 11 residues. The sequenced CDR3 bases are TGCAGTGCTAACAGGGACTACGAG. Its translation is CSANRDYE. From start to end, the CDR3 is CSANRDYEQYF.

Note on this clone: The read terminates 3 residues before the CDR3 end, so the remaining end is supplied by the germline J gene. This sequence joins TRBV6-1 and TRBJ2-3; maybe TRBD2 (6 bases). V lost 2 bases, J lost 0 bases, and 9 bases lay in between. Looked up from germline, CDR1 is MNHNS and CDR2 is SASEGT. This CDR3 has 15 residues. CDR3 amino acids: CASSEPGLSTDTQYF. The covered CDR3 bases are TGTGCCAGCAGTGAACCGGGACTGAGCACAGATACG.

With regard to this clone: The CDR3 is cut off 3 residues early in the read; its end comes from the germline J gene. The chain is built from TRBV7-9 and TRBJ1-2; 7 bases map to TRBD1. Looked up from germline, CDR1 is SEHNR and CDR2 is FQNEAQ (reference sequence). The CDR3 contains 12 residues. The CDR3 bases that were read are TGTGCCAGCAGCCGGGACAGCGGGGGC. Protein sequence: CASSRDSGG. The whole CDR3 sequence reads CASSRDSGGYTF.

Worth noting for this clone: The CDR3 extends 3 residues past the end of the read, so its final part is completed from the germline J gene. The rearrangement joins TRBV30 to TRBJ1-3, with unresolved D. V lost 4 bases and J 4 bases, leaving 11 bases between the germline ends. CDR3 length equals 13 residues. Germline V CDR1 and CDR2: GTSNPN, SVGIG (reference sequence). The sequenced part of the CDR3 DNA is TGTGCCTGGAAAAGGGCTCGGGGAAACACC. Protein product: CAWKRARGNT. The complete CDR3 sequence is CAWKRARGNTIYF.

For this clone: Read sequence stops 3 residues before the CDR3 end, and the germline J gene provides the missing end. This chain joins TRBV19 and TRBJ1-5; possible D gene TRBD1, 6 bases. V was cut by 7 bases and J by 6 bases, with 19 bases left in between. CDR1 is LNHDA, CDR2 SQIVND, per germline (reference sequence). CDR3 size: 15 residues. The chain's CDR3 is CASNPGTSRGQPQHF. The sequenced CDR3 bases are TGTGCCAGTAATCCCGGTACGAGCAGGGGTCAGCCC.

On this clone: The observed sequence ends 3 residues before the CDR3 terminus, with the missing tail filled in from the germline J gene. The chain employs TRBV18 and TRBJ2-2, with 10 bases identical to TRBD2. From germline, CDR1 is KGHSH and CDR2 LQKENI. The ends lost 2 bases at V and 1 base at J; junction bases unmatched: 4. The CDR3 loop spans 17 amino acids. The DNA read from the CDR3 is TGTGCCAGCTCACCATTTAGCGGGAGGAAGAACACCGGGGAG. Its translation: CASSPFSGRKNTGE. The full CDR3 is CASSPFSGRKNTGELFF.

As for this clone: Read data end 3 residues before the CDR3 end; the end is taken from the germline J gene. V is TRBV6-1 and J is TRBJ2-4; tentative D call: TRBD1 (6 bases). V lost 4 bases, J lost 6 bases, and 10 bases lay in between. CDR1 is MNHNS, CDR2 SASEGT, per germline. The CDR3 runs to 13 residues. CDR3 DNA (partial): TGTGCCAGCAGTGTACAGGGTCTAAACATT. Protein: CASSVQGLNI. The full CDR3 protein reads CASSVQGLNIQYF.

CDR3 amino acids: CASSRGGEAEAFF. The part of the CDR3 DNA that was read is TGCGCCAGCAGCAGAGGGGGGGAAGCTGAA. The chain couples TRBV10-1 to TRBJ1-1; perhaps TRBD1 as D (6 bases). The DNA ends 3 residues before the CDR3 does, and the rest of the CDR3 is filled in from the germline J gene. CDR1 WNHNN and CDR2 SYGVQD come from the germline V gene (reference sequence). This CDR3 is built from 13 residues. The germline V and J ends were trimmed by 6 bases and 6 bases, with 14 bases remaining between them.

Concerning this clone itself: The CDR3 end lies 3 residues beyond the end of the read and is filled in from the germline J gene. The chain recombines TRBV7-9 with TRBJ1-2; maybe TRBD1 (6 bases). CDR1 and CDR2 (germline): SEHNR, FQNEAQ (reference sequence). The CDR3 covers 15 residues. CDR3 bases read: TGTGCCAGCAGCTCCGGGACAATGTTTTTCTACGAC. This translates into CASSSGTMFFYD. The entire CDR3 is CASSSGTMFFYDYTF.

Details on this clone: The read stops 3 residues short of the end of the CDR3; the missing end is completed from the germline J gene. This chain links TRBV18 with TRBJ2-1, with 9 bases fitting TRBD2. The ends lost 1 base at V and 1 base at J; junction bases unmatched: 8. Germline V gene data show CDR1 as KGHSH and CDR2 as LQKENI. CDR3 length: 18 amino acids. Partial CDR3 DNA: TGTGCCAGCTCACCACGTGGCGGGGGGGGTCGGTCCTACAATGAG. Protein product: CASSPRGGGGRSYNE. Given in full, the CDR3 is CASSPRGGGGRSYNEQFF.

CDR3: CASSQSGGSYNEQFF. CDR3 DNA (partial): TGTGCCAGCAGTCAGAGCGGGGGGTCCTACAATGAG. This chain uses TRBV7-6 with TRBJ2-1; 9 bases agree with TRBD2. The read ends 3 residues shy of where the CDR3 ends; the end is completed using the germline J gene. Germline V gene sequence: CDR1 SGHVS, CDR2 FNYEAQ. The CDR3 extends over 15 amino acids. V trimming: 6 bases; J trimming: 1 base; junction bases outside the gene matches: 4.